This TCR beta chain was identified in a study of blood T cell repertoires in COVID-19. Turning to the study itself: The analysed material was cDNA or gDNA that came from T cells, B-cell-depleted T cells, or PBMCs.

TCRdb's copy holds only in-frame clones and misses some; the assay was immunoSEQ multiplex PCR. The top ten clones hold over 2.5% of a sample with around 290,000 clones, around nine tenths of them seen once. V lost 6 bases to trimming and J lost 3 bases; unmatched junction nucleotides: 5. Per germline, CDR1 KGHSH and CDR2 LQKENI. CDR3 length equals 14 residues. Participant age was roughly 18 to 90 years, and participants resided in approximately 25 US areas. Grouping used clinical history reported by participants in a survey and questionnaire. Among Cohort 3 donors, those recovered had two negative PCRs, clearance, or symptom resolution. To note about this clone: Other DNA sequences of this sample code for an identical CDR3.

The clonotype originates from a woman aged 18-29 years who had recovered from COVID-19. The sample comprised PBMCs or T cells enriched from blood (not recorded which). The chain uses TRBV18 and TRBJ1-2, with 9 bases fitting TRBD1. CDR3 in amino acids: CASSPRTGDYGYTF. Here the CDR3 DNA reads TGTGCCAGCTCCCCGAGGACAGGGGACTATGGCTACACCTTC.